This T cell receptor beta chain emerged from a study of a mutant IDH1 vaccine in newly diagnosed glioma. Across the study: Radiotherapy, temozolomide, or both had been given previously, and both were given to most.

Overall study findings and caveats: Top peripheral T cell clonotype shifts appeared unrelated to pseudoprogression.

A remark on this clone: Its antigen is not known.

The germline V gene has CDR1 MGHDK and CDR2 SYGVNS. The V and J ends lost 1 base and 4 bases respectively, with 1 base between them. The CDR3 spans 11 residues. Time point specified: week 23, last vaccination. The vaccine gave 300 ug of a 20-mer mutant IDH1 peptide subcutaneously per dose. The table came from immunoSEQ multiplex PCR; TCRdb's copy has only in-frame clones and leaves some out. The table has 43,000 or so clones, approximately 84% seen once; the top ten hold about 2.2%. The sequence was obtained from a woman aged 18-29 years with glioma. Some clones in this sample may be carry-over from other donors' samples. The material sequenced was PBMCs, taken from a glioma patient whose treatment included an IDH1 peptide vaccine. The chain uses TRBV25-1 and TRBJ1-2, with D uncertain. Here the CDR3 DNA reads TGTGCCAGCAGTGAATTCTATGGCTACACCTTC. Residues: CASSEFYGYTF.